The source of this TCR beta chain is a study of blood T cell repertoires in COVID-19 (dated by TCRdb to about 2020). Background for the entire study: For ImmuneRACE Cohort 3, a participant was defined as recovered based on two consecutive negative NP/OP PCR tests, clearance by a healthcare professional, or resolution of symptoms. The collaborator samples originated in the United States, Italy and Spain and spanned the acute and convalescent phases of COVID-19. The prospective study material was composed of cDNA or gDNA derived from T cells, B-cell-depleted T cells, or PBMCs. The dataset comprised deeply sampled blood TCRbeta repertoires from subjects exposed to, actively infected with, or recovered from COVID-19. The repertoires were released in a freely available public database meant as a resource for research on the immune response to SARS-CoV-2. Samples came from the ongoing ImmuneRACE study (first 160 participants) plus 1,254 subjects from 6 global collaborators. Sample metadata almost always included a de-identified subject ID, COVID-19 status, age in years and sex. Where HLA class I and class II types were available, the types were taken from metadata supplied by the sample provider, not from assay-based typing. What the authors observed across the whole study: Clinical and demographic metadata were provided uncurated, with the amount varying by source and participant.

The CDR1 and CDR2 encoded by the germline V gene are SNHLY and FYNNEI. The V end gives up 4 bases and the J end 1 base, leaving 3 bases in the junction not matched to a gene. Inclusive of the bounding cysteine and phenylalanine, the CDR3 is 15 residues long. Only the CDR3 DNA stays, 45 bases, in frame from base 1. The immunoSEQ Assay, a bias-controlled multiplex PCR, was used to amplify TCRbeta CDR3 regions from genomic DNA. Processing in the source paper ran as follows. The number of nucleated cells in each sample was estimated from the amplification of reference gene primers within the assay. To quantify the absolute abundance of each unique TCRbeta CDR3 rearrangement, sequence reads were collapsed and filtered. For each sample, productive Simpson clonality was calculated as the square root of Simpson's diversity index across productive rearrangements. The immuneACCESS repertoire file appears here via TCRdb, limited to in-frame rearrangements. These files lack a portion of the clones; in checked studies, under half of the deficit traces to unresolved V genes, and the cause of the others is not known. V and J calls and clone size are as listed in that table; D and trimming were resolved from the DNA. This sample holds 350,000 to 450,000 clones; 80% to 90% were observed only once. Approximately 1.8% of the sample is taken by the ten largest.

In the prospective study, participants were 18 to 89 years old, resided in approximately 25 geographic areas of the United States, and were enrolled through a virtual design. In the prospective study, participants were assigned to cohorts based on the clinical history participants reported in a screening survey and a study questionnaire. Mobile phlebotomists in the prospective study collected whole blood, serum and a nasopharyngeal or oropharyngeal swab from every participant. Participants in the prospective study had the option to provide additional blood draws and questionnaires over a 2-month period. Before DNA extraction, blood samples from the prospective study were shipped at room temperature or frozen. On this clone itself: Its antigen remains undetermined. The record has no base qualities; no much larger clone is one base away.

The chain employs TRBV2 and TRBJ1-5, and 8 bases in between align with TRBD1. The clonotype comes from a man aged 35 to 55 in a cohort exposed to, infected with or recovered from COVID-19 (not recorded which). Sample: PBMCs or T cells enriched from blood (not recorded which). The CDR3 is CASSGQGASNQPQHF. In nucleotide form, the sequence is TGTGCCAGCAGTGGGCAGGGGGCGAGCAATCAGCCCCAGCATTTT.